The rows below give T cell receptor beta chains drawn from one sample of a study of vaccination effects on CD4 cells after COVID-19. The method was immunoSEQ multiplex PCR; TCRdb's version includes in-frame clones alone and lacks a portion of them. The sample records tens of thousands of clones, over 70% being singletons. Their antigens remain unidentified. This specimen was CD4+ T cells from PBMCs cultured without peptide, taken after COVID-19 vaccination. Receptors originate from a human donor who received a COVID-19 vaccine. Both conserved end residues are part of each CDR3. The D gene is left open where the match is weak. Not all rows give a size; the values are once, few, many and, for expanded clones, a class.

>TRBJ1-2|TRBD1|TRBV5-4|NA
CASSLGGQGAIFYGYTF
TGTGCCAGCAGCTTGGGGGGACAGGGGGCCATCTTCTATGGCTACACCTTC
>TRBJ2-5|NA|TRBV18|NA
CASSASRAETQYF
TGTGCCAGCTCAGCATCCAGGGCGGAGACCCAGTACTTC
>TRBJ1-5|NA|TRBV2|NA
CASNQDGYSNQPQHF
TGTGCCAGCAATCAGGACGGTTATAGCAATCAGCCCCAGCATTTT
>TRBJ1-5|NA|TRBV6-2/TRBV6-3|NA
CASSFFGGTSNQPQHF
TGTGCCAGCAGTTTCTTCGGAGGAACAAGCAATCAGCCCCAGCATTTT
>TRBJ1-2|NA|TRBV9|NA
CASSLGINYGYTF
TGTGCCAGCAGCCTGGGAATAAACTATGGCTACACCTTC
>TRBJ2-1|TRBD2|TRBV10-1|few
CASSEGSSGGRKRFF
TGCGCCAGCAGTGAGGGGTCTAGCGGGGGGCGAAAAAGGTTCTTC
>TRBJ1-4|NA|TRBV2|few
CASSERQLNEKLFF
TGTGCCAGCAGTGAACGGCAGCTTAATGAAAAACTGTTTTTT
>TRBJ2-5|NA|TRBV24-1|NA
CASSRAHQETQYF
TGTGCCAGCTCTCGCGCGCACCAAGAGACCCAGTACTTC
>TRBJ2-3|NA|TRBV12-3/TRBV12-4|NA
CASSLRTALYF
TGTGCCAGCAGTTTAAGGACGGCCTTGTATTTT
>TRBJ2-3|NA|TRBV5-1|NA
CASSSQPGETDTQYF
TGCGCCAGCTCCTCCCAGCCGGGGGAAACAGATACGCAGTATTTT
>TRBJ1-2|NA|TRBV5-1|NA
CASSLQGYGYTF
TGCGCCAGCAGCTTGCAGGGCTATGGCTACACCTTC
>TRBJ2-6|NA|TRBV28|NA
CASRVGNGANVLTF
TGTGCCAGCAGAGTAGGGAATGGGGCCAACGTCCTGACTTTC
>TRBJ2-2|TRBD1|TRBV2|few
CASSDVRGYGELFF
TGTGCCAGCAGTGACGTCAGGGGGTACGGGGAGCTGTTTTTT
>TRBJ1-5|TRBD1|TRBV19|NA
CASSGTDHSNQPQHF
TGTGCCAGTAGTGGGACAGATCATAGCAATCAGCCCCAGCATTTT
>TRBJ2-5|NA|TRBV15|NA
CATSRGTSGDSGETQYF
TGTGCCACCAGCAGAGGGACCTCAGGGGATTCGGGGGAGACCCAGTACTTC
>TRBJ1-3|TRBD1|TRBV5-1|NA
CASSLDRAPGNTIYF
TGCGCCAGCAGCCTCGACAGGGCCCCTGGAAACACCATATATTTT
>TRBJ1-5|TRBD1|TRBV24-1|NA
CATSDVTGTGGNQPQHF
TGTGCCACCAGTGATGTAACCGGGACAGGGGGTAATCAGCCCCAGCATTTT
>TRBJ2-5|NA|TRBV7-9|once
CASSFSRGELETQYF
TGTGCCAGCAGCTTTTCCCGGGGCGAGTTGGAGACCCAGTACTTC
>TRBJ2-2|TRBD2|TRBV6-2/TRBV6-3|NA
CASSQGLAGGLDTGELFF
TGTGCCAGCAGTCAGGGACTAGCGGGGGGGCTGGACACCGGGGAGCTGTTTTTT
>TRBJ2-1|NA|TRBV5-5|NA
CASLEGLGYNEQFF
TGTGCCAGCCTGGAGGGACTGGGGTACAATGAGCAGTTCTTC
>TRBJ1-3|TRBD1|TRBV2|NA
CASSEEGQFLGNTIYF
TGTGCCAGCAGTGAAGAGGGACAGTTCCTCGGAAACACCATATATTTT
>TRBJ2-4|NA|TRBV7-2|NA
CASSLQGLGNIQYF
TGTGCCAGCAGCTTACAAGGGTTGGGAAACATTCAGTACTTC
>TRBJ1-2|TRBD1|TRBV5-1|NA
CASSFRTGTYGYTF
TGCGCCAGCAGCTTTCGGACAGGTACCTATGGCTACACCTTC
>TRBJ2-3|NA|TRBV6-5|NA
CASSYGGAVDTQYF
TGTGCCAGCAGTTACGGGGGGGCCGTAGATACGCAGTATTTT
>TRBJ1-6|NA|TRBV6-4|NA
CASKEIRGRRDNSPLHF
TGTGCCAGCAAAGAGATTCGGGGGCGTCGAGATAATTCACCCCTCCACTTT
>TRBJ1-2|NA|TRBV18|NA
CASSAGPNYGYTF
TGTGCCAGCTCCGCCGGGCCCAACTATGGCTACACCTTC
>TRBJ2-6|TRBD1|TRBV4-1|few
CASSPDRDWSGANVLTF
TGCGCCAGCAGCCCGGACAGGGATTGGTCTGGGGCCAACGTCCTGACTTTC
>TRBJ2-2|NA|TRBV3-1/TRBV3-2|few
CATRGAAGELFF
TGTGCCACCCGGGGGGCTGCCGGGGAGCTGTTTTTT
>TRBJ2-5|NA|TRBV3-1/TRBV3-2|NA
CASSQVHNQETQYF
TGTGCCAGCAGCCAAGTCCACAACCAAGAGACCCAGTACTTC
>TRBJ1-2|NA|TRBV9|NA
CASSPRGLTMVGGYTF
TGTGCCAGCAGCCCTCGGGGCCTAACAATGGTAGGAGGCTACACCTTC
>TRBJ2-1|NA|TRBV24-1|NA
CATSDTGSSYNEQFF
TGTGCCACCAGTGACACGGGGAGCTCCTACAATGAGCAGTTCTTC
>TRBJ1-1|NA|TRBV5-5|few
CASSSFEGTEAFF
TGTGCCAGCAGCTCCTTCGAGGGCACTGAAGCTTTCTTT
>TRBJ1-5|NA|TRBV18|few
CASSLVGGVDRQPQHF
TGTGCCAGCTCACTCGTCGGGGGCGTGGATAGGCAGCCCCAGCATTTT
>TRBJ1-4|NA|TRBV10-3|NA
CAISEGGGNEKLFF
TGTGCCATCAGCGAGGGTGGAGGCAATGAAAAACTGTTTTTT
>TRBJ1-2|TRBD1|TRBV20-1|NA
CSARTGYGYTF
TGCAGTGCTAGGACAGGGTATGGCTACACCTTC
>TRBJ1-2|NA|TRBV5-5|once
CASSLDPGEGEGYTF
TGTGCCAGCAGCTTGGACCCTGGGGAGGGTGAAGGCTACACCTTC
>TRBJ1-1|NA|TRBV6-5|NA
CASTVGPLRNTEAFF
TGTGCCAGCACCGTAGGACCACTTCGAAACACTGAAGCTTTCTTT
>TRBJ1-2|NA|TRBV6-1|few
CASSDLTAGLYGYTF
TGTGCCAGCAGTGATTTAACGGCAGGTTTATATGGCTACACCTTC
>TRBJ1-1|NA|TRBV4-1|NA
CASSQDLGGPRTEAFF
TGCGCCAGCAGCCAAGATCTCGGAGGGCCTCGGACTGAAGCTTTCTTT
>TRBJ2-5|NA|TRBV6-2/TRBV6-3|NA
CASSYWVGETQYF
TGTGCCAGCAGTTACTGGGTTGGGGAGACCCAGTACTTC
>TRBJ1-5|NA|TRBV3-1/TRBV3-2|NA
CASSRGQGSNQPQHF
TGTGCCAGCAGCCGGGGGCAGGGCAGCAATCAGCCCCAGCATTTT
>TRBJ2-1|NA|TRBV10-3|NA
CAISDRGVGEQFF
TGTGCCATCAGTGACAGAGGGGTTGGGGAGCAGTTCTTC
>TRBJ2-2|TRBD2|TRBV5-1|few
CASKALAGVNTGELFF
TGCGCCAGCAAGGCCCTAGCGGGGGTTAACACCGGGGAGCTGTTTTTT
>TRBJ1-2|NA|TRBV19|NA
CASSIGQVSGYTF
TGTGCCAGTAGTATCGGCCAGGTTAGTGGCTACACCTTC
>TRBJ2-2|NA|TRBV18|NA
CASSPPGRNTGELFF
TGTGCCAGCTCACCACCGGGTAGGAACACCGGGGAGCTGTTTTTT
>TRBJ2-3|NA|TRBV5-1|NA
CASSYGKLTDTQYF
TGCGCCAGCAGCTATGGAAAGCTAACAGATACGCAGTATTTT
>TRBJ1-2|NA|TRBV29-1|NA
CSVGGAERYGYTF
TGCAGCGTTGGGGGGGCAGAACGCTATGGCTACACCTTC
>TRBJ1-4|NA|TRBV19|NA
CASSKQAAYEKLFF
TGTGCCAGTAGTAAACAGGCTGCATATGAAAAACTGTTTTTT
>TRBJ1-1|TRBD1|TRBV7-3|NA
CASSSTTGTEAFF
TGTGCCAGCAGCTCGACGACAGGGACTGAAGCTTTCTTT
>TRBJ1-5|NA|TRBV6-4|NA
CANRSRRRINQPQHF
TGTGCCAACCGATCCCGGCGGAGGATCAATCAGCCCCAGCATTTT
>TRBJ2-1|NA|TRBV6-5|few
CASSPDRYNEQFF
TGTGCCAGCAGCCCCGACAGATACAATGAGCAGTTCTTC
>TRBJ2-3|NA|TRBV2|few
CASSEGATSTDTQYF
TGTGCCAGCAGTGAAGGGGCAACTAGCACAGATACGCAGTATTTT
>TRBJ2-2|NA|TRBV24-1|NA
CATSARQSSWNTGELFF
TGTGCCACCAGTGCGAGGCAAAGCTCGTGGAACACCGGGGAGCTGTTTTTT
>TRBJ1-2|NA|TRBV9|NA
CASSVVNGYGYTF
TGTGCCAGCAGCGTAGTTAACGGCTATGGCTACACCTTC
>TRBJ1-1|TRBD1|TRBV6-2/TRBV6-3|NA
CASSYHHVDRGSEAFF
TGTGCCAGCAGTTACCACCACGTGGACAGGGGGTCTGAAGCTTTCTTT